These T cell receptor beta chains were read from a single sample in a study of breast tumors, draining lymph nodes, adjacent tissues. TCRdb reprocessed the multiplex PCR reads with MiXCR, giving one entry per CDR3 protein. This sample carries approximately 20,000 distinct CDR3 sequences, around 50% of them seen once, and the ten largest clones take under 8.5%. The source material was breast tumor tissue. The origin of the receptors is a female donor with breast cancer. Some clones in this sample may be carry-over from other donors' samples. CDR3s include the opening cysteine and the closing phenylalanine or tryptophan. A D gene is named only where the DNA matches it firmly. The size field is filled for only some rows; it gives once, few, many or a size class.

size: many
V: TRBV11-2
D: -
J: TRBJ2-5
CDR3: CASSLESKETQYF
DNA: TGTGCCAGCAGCTTAGAGTCTAAAGAGACCCAGTACTTC

size: medium-sized
V: TRBV4-1
D: -
J: TRBJ1-2
CDR3: CASSLAGHHYGYTF
DNA: TGCGCCAGCAGCCTAGCGGGACATCACTATGGCTACACCTTC

size: medium-sized
V: TRBV5-1
D: -
J: TRBJ1-6
CDR3: CASSLEGEGSPLHF
DNA: TGCGCCAGCAGCTTGGAAGGGGAGGGCTCACCCCTCCACTTT

size: -
V: TRBV6-2/TRBV6-3
D: -
J: TRBJ2-6
CDR3: CASSYRSFGGANVLTF
DNA: TGTGCCAGCAGTTACCGGTCCTTCGGTGGGGCCAACGTCCTGACTTTC

size: medium-sized
V: TRBV28
D: -
J: TRBJ2-7
CDR3: CASSLRTATYEQYF
DNA: TGTGCCAGCAGTCTGCGAACAGCTACCTACGAGCAGTACTTC

size: -
V: TRBV28
D: -
J: TRBJ1-2
CDR3: CASSGGQILYGYTF
DNA: TGTGCCAGCAGTGGAGGACAGATCCTCTATGGCTACACCTTC

size: many
V: TRBV5-1
D: -
J: TRBJ2-3
CDR3: CASSLAASLSTDTQYF
DNA: TGCGCCAGCAGCTTGGCTGCCTCCCTGAGCACAGATACGCAGTATTTT

size: -
V: TRBV7-9
D: TRBD2
J: TRBJ2-3
CDR3: CASSYGTSGRASTDTQYF
DNA: TGTGCCAGCAGCTACGGGACTAGCGGGAGGGCGAGCACAGATACGCAGTATTTT

size: many
V: TRBV11-2
D: -
J: TRBJ2-1
CDR3: CASSFPTSNEQFF
DNA: TGTGCCAGCAGCTTTCCCACTAGCAATGAGCAGTTCTTC

size: -
V: TRBV7-8
D: -
J: TRBJ2-7
CDR3: CASSLGAYEQYF
DNA: TGTGCCAGCAGCTTGGGGGCCTACGAGCAGTACTTC

size: large
V: TRBV9
D: -
J: TRBJ2-7
CDR3: CASSVEGSYEQYF
DNA: TGTGCCAGCAGCGTAGAGGGGTCCTACGAGCAGTACTTC

size: -
V: TRBV20-1
D: -
J: TRBJ2-2
CDR3: CSARAGPGELFF
DNA: TGCAGTGCTAGAGCGGGACCCGGGGAGCTGTTCTTT

size: -
V: TRBV29-1
D: -
J: TRBJ1-2
CDR3: CSVDPGQGLVYGYTF
DNA: TGCAGCGTTGACCCAGGACAAGGCCTCGTCTATGGCTACACCTTC

size: -
V: TRBV6-5
D: TRBD2
J: TRBJ2-5
CDR3: CASPTSGFQETQYF
DNA: TGTGCCAGCCCTACTAGCGGATTCCAAGAGACCCAGTACTTC

size: -
V: TRBV6-5
D: -
J: TRBJ1-1
CDR3: CASSYFGGSDTEAFF
DNA: TGTGCCAGCAGTTACTTTGGGGGCTCGGACACTGAAGCTTTCTTT

size: medium-sized
V: TRBV5-1
D: -
J: TRBJ2-3
CDR3: CASSFGGYTDTQYF
DNA: TGCGCCAGCAGCTTCGGAGGGTACACAGATACGCAGTATTTT

size: once
V: TRBV7-3
D: TRBD2
J: TRBJ2-5
CDR3: CASSHGLAGETQYF
DNA: TGTGCCAGCAGCCACGGACTAGCGGGAGAGACCCAGTACTTC

size: many
V: TRBV27
D: -
J: TRBJ2-7
CDR3: CASRNVLSYEQYF
DNA: TGTGCCAGCAGAAACGTCCTATCCTACGAGCAGTACTTC

size: many
V: TRBV11-1
D: -
J: TRBJ1-2
CDR3: CASSFNRDYGYTF
DNA: TGTGCCAGCAGCTTTAACAGGGACTATGGCTACACCTTC

size: -
V: TRBV4-3
D: TRBD2
J: TRBJ2-2
CDR3: CASSQRLAANTGELFF
DNA: TGCGCCAGCAGCCAGAGGCTAGCGGCGAACACCGGGGAGCTGTTTTTT

size: -
V: TRBV29-1
D: TRBD1
J: TRBJ2-1
CDR3: CSGDRGRTEQFF
DNA: TGCAGCGGGGACAGGGGACGGACTGAGCAGTTCTTC

size: medium-sized
V: TRBV2
D: TRBD2
J: TRBJ2-1
CDR3: CASIASGRDYYNEQFF
DNA: TGTGCCAGCATTGCTAGCGGGAGGGATTATTACAATGAGCAGTTCTTC

size: once
V: TRBV20-1
D: -
J: TRBJ1-3
CDR3: CSARESLAETTIYF
DNA: TGCAGTGCTAGGGAGTCTCTGGCTGAAACCACCATATATTTT

size: -
V: TRBV15
D: -
J: TRBJ2-7
CDR3: CATSRDRGLRSYEQYF
DNA: TGTGCCACCAGCAGAGATAGAGGACTCCGATCCTACGAGCAGTACTTC

size: many
V: TRBV6-1
D: -
J: TRBJ2-5
CDR3: CASSLEGETQYF
DNA: TGTGCCAGCAGCCTCGAGGGAGAGACCCAGTACTTC

size: medium-sized
V: TRBV19
D: -
J: TRBJ2-1
CDR3: CASRSEGFYNEQFF
DNA: TGTGCCAGCCGAAGTGAAGGGTTCTACAATGAGCAGTTCTTC

size: -
V: TRBV6-2/TRBV6-3
D: TRBD2
J: TRBJ2-2
CDR3: CASGRTSGPPGELFF
DNA: TGTGCCAGCGGCCGGACTAGCGGGCCGCCCGGGGAGCTGTTTTTT

size: medium-sized
V: TRBV20-1
D: -
J: TRBJ1-6
CDR3: CSARDRSGSNSPLHF
DNA: TGCAGTGCTAGAGACCGGTCGGGCTCAAATTCACCCCTCCACTTT

size: -
V: TRBV7-2
D: TRBD2
J: TRBJ2-5
CDR3: CASSLFLAGGVETQYF
DNA: TGTGCCAGCAGCTTGTTCCTAGCGGGCGGGGTAGAGACCCAGTACTTC

size: medium-sized
V: TRBV20-1
D: TRBD2
J: TRBJ2-3
CDR3: CSARLTSETDTQYF
DNA: TGCAGTGCTAGACTTACTAGCGAAACAGATACGCAGTATTTT

size: once
V: TRBV2
D: TRBD1
J: TRBJ1-3
CDR3: CASSQTGGAGGNTIYF
DNA: TGTGCCAGCAGTCAGACAGGGGGCGCGGGTGGAAACACCATATATTTT

size: medium-sized
V: TRBV18
D: -
J: TRBJ2-5
CDR3: CASSPPGGETQYF
DNA: TGTGCCAGCTCACCACCGGGGGGAGAGACCCAGTACTTC

size: -
V: TRBV24-1
D: TRBD2
J: TRBJ2-5
CDR3: CATSANPTTPSGETQYF
DNA: TGTGCCACCAGTGCCAACCCGACTACGCCTAGCGGAGAGACCCAGTACTTC

size: many
V: TRBV6-4
D: TRBD1
J: TRBJ2-2
CDR3: CASRGGGGSGELFF
DNA: TGTGCCAGCAGAGGGGGCGGAGGATCCGGGGAGCTGTTTTTT

size: many
V: TRBV7-9
D: TRBD1
J: TRBJ1-2
CDR3: CASSPTAQGGTYGYTF
DNA: TGTGCCAGCAGCCCCACAGCGCAGGGGGGGACCTATGGCTACACCTTC

size: medium-sized
V: TRBV29-1
D: TRBD1
J: TRBJ2-6
CDR3: CSVGDSSGANVLTF
DNA: TGCAGCGTCGGGGACAGCTCTGGGGCCAACGTCCTGACTTTC

size: -
V: TRBV19
D: TRBD1
J: TRBJ1-2
CDR3: CASSMGQGLYHGYTF
DNA: TGTGCCAGTAGTATGGGACAGGGCCTCTATCATGGCTACACCTTC

size: many
V: TRBV5-8
D: TRBD2
J: TRBJ2-6
CDR3: CASSGTSGRVGANVLTF
DNA: TGTGCCAGCAGCGGGACTAGCGGGAGGGTTGGGGCCAACGTCCTGACTTTC

size: many
V: TRBV5-6
D: TRBD2
J: TRBJ2-5
CDR3: CASSGLAAAGETQYF
DNA: TGTGCCAGCAGCGGACTAGCGGCAGCCGGGGAGACCCAGTACTTC

size: -
V: TRBV6-5
D: TRBD2
J: TRBJ2-7
CDR3: CASSSTLAGGLYEQCF
DNA: TGTGCCAGCAGCTCGACCCTAGCGGGAGGGCTCTACGAGCAGTGCTTC

size: -
V: TRBV7-5
D: -
J: TRBJ2-3
CDR3: CISVPAVAKREREDTQYF
DNA: -

size: -
V: TRBV20-1
D: -
J: TRBJ1-5
CDR3: CSAGGYSQPQHF
DNA: TGCAGTGCTGGGGGATACAGTCAGCCCCAGCATTTC

size: -
V: TRBV10-3
D: -
J: TRBJ2-7
CDR3: CAIRIGPAYEQYF
DNA: TGTGCCATCAGGATAGGACCAGCCTACGAGCAGTACTTC

size: once
V: TRBV6-2/TRBV6-3
D: TRBD1
J: TRBJ2-3
CDR3: CASSNPRDRVIDTRYF
DNA: TGTGCCAGCAGTAACCCCCGGGACAGAGTCATAGATACGCGGTATTTT

size: many
V: TRBV10-1
D: -
J: TRBJ1-1
CDR3: CASSEDRLNTEAFF
DNA: TGCGCCAGCAGTGAGGACAGACTGAACACTGAAGCTTTCTTT

size: -
V: TRBV29-1
D: -
J: TRBJ1-2
CDR3: CSARRQGGYGYTF
DNA: TGCAGCGCCAGAAGGCAGGGTGGCTATGGCTACACCTTC

size: -
V: TRBV12-3/TRBV12-4
D: TRBD2
J: TRBJ2-1
CDR3: CASSSQRRLAGGNEQFF
DNA: TGTGCCAGCAGTTCCCAGCGGAGACTAGCGGGAGGTAATGAGCAGTTCTTC